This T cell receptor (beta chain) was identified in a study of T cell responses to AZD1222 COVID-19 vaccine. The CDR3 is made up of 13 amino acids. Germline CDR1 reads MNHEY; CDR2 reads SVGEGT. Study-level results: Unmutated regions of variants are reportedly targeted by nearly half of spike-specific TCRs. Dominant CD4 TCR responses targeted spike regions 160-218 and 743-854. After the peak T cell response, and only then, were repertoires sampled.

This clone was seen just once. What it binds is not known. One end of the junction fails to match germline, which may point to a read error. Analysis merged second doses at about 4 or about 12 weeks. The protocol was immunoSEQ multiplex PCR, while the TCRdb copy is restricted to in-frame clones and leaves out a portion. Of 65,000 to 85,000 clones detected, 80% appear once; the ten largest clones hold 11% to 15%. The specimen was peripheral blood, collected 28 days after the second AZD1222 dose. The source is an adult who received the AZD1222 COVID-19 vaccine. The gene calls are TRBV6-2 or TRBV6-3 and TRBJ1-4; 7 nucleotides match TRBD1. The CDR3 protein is CASSYLRYGQATF. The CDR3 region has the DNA TGTGCCAGCAGTTACTTACGATATGGACAGGCTACCTTT.